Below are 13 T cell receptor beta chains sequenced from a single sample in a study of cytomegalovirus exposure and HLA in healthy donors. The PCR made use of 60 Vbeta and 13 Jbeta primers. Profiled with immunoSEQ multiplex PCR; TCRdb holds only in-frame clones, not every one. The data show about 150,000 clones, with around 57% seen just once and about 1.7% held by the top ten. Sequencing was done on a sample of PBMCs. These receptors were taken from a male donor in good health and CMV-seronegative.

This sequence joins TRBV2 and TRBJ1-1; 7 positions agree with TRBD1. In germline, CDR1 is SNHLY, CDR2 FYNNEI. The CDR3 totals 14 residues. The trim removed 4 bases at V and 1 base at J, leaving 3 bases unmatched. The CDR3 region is CASSGGTANTEAFF. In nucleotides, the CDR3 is TGTGCCAGCAGTGGAGGGACAGCGAACACTGAAGCTTTCTTT.

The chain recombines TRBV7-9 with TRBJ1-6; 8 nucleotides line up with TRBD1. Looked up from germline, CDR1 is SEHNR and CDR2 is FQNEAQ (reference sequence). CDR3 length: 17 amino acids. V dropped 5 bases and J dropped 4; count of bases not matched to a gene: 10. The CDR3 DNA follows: TGTGCCAGCAGCCCCCCGGGACAGGCACCGTATAATTCACCCCTCCACTTT. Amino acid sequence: CASSPPGQAPYNSPLHF.

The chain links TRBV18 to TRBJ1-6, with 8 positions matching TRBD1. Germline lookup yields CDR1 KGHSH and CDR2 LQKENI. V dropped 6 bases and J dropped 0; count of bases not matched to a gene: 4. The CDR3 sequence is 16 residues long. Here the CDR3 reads CASSLQGDSYNSPLHF. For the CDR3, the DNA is TGTGCCAGCTCCCTACAGGGGGACTCCTATAATTCACCCCTCCACTTT.

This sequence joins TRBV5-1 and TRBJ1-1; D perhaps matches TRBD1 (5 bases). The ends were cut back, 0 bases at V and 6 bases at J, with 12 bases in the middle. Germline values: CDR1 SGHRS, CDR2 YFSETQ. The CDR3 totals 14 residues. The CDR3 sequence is CASSLAGLMPEAFF. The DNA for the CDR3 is TGCGCCAGCAGCTTGGCAGGGCTAATGCCTGAAGCTTTCTTT. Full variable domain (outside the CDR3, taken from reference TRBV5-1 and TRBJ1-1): KAGVTQTPRYLIKTRGQQVTLSCSPISGHRSVSWYQQTPGQGLQFLFEYFSETQRNKGNFPGRFSGRQFSNSRSEMNVSTLELGDSALYLCASSLAGLMPEAFFGQGTRLTVV.

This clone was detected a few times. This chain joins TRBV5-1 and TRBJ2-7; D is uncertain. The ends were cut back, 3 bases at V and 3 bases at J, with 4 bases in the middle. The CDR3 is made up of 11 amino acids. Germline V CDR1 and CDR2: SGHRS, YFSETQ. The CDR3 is CASSSNYEQYF. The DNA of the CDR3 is TGCGCCAGCAGCTCAAACTACGAGCAGTACTTC.

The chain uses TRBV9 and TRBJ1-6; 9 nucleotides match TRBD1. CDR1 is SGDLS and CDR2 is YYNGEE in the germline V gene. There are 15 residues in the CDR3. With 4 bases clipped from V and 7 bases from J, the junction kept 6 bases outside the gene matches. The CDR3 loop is CASSLSGTGNSPLHF. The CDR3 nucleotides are TGTGCCAGCAGCTTATCCGGGACAGGGAATTCACCCCTCCACTTT.

CDR3 bases: TGTGCCAGCCTGGAATCTCCTGGGACAGGGAGGATAGATACGCAGTATTTT. Encoded protein: CASLESPGTGRIDTQYF. V is TRBV2 and J is TRBJ2-3; 9 nucleotides line up with TRBD1. Germline trimming cut 8 bases from V and 5 bases from J; bases unmatched to any gene: 17. The CDR3 sequence is 17 residues long. Germline CDR1 and CDR2: SNHLY and FYNNEI.

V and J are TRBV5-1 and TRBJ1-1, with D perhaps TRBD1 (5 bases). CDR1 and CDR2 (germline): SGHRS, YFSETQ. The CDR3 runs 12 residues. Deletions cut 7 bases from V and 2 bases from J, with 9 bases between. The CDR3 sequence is CASGAQNTEAFF. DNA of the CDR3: TGCGCCAGCGGGGCGCAAAACACTGAAGCTTTCTTT. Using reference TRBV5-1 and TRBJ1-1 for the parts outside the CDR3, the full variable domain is KAGVTQTPRYLIKTRGQQVTLSCSPISGHRSVSWYQQTPGQGLQFLFEYFSETQRNKGNFPGRFSGRQFSNSRSEMNVSTLELGDSALYLCASGAQNTEAFFGQGTRLTVV.

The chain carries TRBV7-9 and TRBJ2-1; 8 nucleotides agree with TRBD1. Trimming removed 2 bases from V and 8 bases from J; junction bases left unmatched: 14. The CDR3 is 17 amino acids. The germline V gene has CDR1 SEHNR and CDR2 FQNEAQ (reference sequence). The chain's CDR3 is CASSLFVNDQGADEQFF. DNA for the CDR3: TGTGCCAGCAGCTTATTCGTGAATGATCAGGGGGCCGATGAGCAGTTCTTC.

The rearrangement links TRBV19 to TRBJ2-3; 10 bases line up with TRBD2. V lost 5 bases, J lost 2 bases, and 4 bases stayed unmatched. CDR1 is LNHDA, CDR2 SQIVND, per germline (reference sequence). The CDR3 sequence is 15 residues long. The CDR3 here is CASSPGTSDTDTQYF. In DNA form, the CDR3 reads TGTGCCAGTAGTCCCGGGACTAGCGACACAGATACGCAGTATTTT.

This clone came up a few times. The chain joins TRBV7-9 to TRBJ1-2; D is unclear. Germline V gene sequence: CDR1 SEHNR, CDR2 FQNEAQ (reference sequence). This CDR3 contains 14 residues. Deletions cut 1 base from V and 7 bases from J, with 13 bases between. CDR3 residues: CASSLVGGGVGYTF. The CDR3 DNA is TGTGCCAGCAGCTTAGTTGGCGGCGGTGTTGGCTACACCTTC.

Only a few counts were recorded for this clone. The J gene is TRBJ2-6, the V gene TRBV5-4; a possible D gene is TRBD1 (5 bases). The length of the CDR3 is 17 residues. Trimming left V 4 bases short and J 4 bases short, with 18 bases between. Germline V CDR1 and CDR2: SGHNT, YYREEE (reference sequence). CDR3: CASSGFDSIPGANVLTF. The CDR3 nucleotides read TGTGCCAGCAGCGGATTCGACAGTATCCCCGGGGCCAACGTCCTGACTTTC.

CDR3 nucleotide sequence: TGTGCCAGCAGTCCACCCTGGGACAGGGGTAGGTACGAGCAGTACTTC. Encoded protein: CASSPPWDRGRYEQYF. This chain connects TRBV27 to TRBJ2-7; 10 nucleotides agree with TRBD1. CDR1 MNHEY and CDR2 SMNVEV come from the germline V gene (reference sequence). The CDR3 extends over 16 amino acids. V lost 5 bases to trimming and J lost 4 bases; unmatched junction nucleotides: 11.